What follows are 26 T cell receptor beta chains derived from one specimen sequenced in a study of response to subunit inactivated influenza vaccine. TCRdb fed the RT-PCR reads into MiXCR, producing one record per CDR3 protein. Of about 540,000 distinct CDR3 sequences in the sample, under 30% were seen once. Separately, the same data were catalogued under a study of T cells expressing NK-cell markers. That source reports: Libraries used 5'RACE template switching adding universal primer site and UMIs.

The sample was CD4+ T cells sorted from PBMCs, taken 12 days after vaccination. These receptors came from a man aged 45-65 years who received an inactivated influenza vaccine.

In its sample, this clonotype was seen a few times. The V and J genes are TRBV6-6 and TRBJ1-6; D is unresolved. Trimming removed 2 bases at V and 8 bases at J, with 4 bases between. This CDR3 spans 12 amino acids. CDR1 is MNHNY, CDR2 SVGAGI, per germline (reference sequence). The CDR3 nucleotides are TGTGCCAGCAGTTACCAGGATTCACCCCTCCACTTT. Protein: CASSYQDSPLHF.

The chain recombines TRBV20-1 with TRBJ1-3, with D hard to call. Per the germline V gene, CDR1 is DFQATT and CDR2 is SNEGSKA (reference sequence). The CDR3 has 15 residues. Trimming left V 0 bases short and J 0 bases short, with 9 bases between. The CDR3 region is CSARDGRSSGNTIYF. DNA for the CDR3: TGCAGTGCTAGAGATGGCCGAAGCTCTGGAAACACCATATATTTT.

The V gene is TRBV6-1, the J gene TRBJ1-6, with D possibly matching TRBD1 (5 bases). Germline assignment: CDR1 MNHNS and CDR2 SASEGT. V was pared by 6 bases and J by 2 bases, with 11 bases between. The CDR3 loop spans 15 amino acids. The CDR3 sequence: CASSSRAAYNSPLHF. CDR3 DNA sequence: TGTGCCAGCAGCTCCAGGGCGGCCTATAATTCACCCCTCCACTTT.

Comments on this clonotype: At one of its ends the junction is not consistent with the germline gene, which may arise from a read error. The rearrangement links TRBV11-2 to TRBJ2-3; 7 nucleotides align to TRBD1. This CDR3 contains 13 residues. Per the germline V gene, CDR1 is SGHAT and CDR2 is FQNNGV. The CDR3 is CASSLDRVDTQYF. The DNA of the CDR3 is TGTGCCAGCAGCCTAGACAGGGTCGATACGCAGTATTTT.

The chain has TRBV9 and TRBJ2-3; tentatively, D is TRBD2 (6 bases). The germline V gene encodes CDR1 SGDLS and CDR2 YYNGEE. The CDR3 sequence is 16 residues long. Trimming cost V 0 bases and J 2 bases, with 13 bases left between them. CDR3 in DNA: TGTGCCAGCAGCGTAGCTACTGCGGGACCCACAGATACGCAGTATTTT. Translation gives CASSVATAGPTDTQYF.

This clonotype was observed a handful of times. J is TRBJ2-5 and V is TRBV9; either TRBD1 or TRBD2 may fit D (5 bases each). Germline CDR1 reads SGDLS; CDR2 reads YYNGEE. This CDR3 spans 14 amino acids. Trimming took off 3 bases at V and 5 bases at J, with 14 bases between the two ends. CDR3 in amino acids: CASSARTSGETQYF. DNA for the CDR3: TGTGCCAGCAGCGCTCGGACTTCAGGGGAGACCCAGTACTTC.

DNA for the CDR3: TGTGCCAGCAGTTTGACGGGGGGGCCCTCCGAGCAGTACTTC. This gives the protein CASSLTGGPSEQYF. The V and J genes are TRBV12-3 or TRBV12-4 and TRBJ2-7; 8 bases align to TRBD2. Trimming removed 3 bases from V and 6 bases from J; junction bases left unmatched: 7. The CDR3 consists of 14 residues.

CDR3 DNA sequence: TGCAGTGCTAGTCGTCCAGGGGTGCCAGATACGCAGTATTTT. This encodes CSASRPGVPDTQYF. This chain joins TRBV20-1 and TRBJ2-3; a weak D match, TRBD1 (6 bases). Deletions cut 3 bases from V and 4 bases from J, with 14 bases between. CDR3 length: 14 amino acids. The germline CDR1 and CDR2 sequences are DFQATT and SNEGSKA (reference sequence).

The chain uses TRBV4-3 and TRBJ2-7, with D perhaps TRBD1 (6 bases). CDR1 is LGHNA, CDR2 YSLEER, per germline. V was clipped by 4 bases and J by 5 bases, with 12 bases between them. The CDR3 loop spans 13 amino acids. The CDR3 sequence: CASSRIGGDEQYF. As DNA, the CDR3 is TGCGCCAGCAGCCGGATAGGGGGAGACGAGCAGTACTTC.

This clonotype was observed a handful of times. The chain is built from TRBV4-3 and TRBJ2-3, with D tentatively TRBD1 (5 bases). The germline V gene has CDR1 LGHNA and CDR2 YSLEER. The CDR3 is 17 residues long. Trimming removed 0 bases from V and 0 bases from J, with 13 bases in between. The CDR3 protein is CASSQDIDSSSTDTQYF. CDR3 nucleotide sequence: TGCGCCAGCAGCCAAGATATAGACAGCTCTAGCACAGATACGCAGTATTTT.

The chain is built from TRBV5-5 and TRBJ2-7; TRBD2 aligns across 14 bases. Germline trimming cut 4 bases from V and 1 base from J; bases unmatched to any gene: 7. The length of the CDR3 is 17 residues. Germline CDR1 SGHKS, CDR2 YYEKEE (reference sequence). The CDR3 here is CASSLGTSGSTSYEQYF. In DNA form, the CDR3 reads TGTGCCAGCAGCCTCGGGACTAGCGGGAGCACTTCCTACGAGCAGTACTTC.

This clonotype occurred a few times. CDR3 in amino acids: CASSLDRPAGARYTQYF. The DNA of the CDR3 is TGTGCCAGCAGCTTAGATCGTCCAGCGGGGGCCAGATATACGCAGTATTTT. V usage is TRBV11-3 and J usage is TRBJ2-3; 8 nucleotides align to TRBD2. The length of the CDR3 is 17 residues. Trimming took 0 bases from V and 7 from J; bases not matched to a gene: 12. From germline, CDR1 is SGHNT and CDR2 YENEEA.

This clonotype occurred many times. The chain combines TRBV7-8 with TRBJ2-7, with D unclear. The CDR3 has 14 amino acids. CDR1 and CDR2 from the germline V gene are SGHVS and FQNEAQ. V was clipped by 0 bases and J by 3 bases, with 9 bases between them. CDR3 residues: CASSLATGNYEQYF. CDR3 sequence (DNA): TGTGCCAGCAGCTTAGCGACGGGCAACTACGAGCAGTACTTC.

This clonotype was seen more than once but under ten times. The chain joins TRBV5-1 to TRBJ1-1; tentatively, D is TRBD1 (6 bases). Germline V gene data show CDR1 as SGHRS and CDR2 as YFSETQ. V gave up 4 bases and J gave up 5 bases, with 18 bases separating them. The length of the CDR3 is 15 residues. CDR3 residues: CASSRQGQVGTEAFF. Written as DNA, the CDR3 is TGCGCCAGCAGCCGTCAGGGGCAGGTCGGGACTGAAGCTTTCTTT.

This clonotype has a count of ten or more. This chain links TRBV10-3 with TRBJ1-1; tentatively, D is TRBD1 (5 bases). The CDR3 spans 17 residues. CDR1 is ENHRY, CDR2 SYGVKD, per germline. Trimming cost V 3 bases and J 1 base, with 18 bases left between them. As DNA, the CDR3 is TGTGCCATCAGTGAATTTCAAAGGGGTCTCGGGAACACTGAAGCTTTCTTT. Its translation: CAISEFQRGLGNTEAFF.

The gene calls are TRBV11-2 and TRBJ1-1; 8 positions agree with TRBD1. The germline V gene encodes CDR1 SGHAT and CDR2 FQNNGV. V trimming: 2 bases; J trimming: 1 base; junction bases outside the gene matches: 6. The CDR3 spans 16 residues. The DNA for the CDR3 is TGTGCCAGCAGCTTACTACTAGGACAGGGGAACACTGAAGCTTTCTTT. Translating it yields CASSLLLGQGNTEAFF.

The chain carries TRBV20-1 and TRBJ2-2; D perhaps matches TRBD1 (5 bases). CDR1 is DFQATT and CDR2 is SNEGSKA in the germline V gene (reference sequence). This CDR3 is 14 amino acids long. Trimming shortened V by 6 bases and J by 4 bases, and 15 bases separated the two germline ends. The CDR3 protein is CSANRGSGTGELFF. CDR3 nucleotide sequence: TGCAGTGCGAATAGGGGTAGTGGCACCGGGGAGCTGTTTTTT.

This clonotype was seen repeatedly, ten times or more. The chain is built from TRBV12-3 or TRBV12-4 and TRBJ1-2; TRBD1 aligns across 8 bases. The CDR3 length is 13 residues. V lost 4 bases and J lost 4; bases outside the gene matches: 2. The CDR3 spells CASSSRGLYGYTF. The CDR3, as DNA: TGTGCCAGCAGTTCCAGGGGGCTCTATGGCTACACCTTC.

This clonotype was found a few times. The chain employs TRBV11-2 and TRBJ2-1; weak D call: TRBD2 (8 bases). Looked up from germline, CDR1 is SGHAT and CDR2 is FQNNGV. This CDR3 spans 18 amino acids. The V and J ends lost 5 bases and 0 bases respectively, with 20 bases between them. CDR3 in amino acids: CASSRGGGGSSSYNEQFF. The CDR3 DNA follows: TGTGCCAGCAGCCGGGGGGGAGGGGGCTCCAGCTCCTACAATGAGCAGTTCTTC.

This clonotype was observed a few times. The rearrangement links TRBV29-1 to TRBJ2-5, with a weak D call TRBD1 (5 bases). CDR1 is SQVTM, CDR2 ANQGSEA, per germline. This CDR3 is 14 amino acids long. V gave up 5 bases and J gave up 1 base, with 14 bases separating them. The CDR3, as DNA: TGCAGCGTTAAGGGGCGTAGGGGCCAAGAGACCCAGTACTTC. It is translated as CSVKGRRGQETQYF. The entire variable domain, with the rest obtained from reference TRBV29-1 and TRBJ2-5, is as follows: SAVISQKPSRDICQRGTSLTIQCQVDSQVTMMFWYRQQPGQSLTLIATANQGSEATYESGFVIDKFPISRPNLTFSTLTVSNMSPEDSSIYLCSVKGRRGQETQYFGPGTRLLVL.

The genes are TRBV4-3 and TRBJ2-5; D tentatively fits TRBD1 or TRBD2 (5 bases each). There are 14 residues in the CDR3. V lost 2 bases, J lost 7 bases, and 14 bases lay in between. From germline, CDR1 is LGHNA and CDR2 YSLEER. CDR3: CASSQHGTVGTQYF. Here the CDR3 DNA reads TGCGCCAGCAGCCAACACGGGACGGTCGGGACCCAGTACTTC.

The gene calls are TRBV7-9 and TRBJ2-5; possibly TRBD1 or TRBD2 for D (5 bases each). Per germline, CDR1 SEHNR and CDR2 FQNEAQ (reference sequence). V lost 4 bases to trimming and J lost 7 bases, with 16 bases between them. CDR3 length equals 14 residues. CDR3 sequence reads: CASSYLGDEATQYF. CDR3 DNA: TGTGCCAGCAGCTACCTCGGGGACGAGGCGACCCAGTACTTC.

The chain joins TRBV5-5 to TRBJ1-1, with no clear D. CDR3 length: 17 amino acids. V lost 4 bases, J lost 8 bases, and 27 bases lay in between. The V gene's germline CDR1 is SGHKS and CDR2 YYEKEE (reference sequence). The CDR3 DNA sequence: TGTGCCAGCAGCCTACCCCCCTTAGACTCCCGGTTTAAGGAAGCTTTCTTT. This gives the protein CASSLPPLDSRFKEAFF.

This CDR3 reads CSVLGLAHPQETQYF. As DNA, the CDR3 is TGCAGCGTTTTGGGACTAGCGCATCCTCAAGAGACCCAGTACTTC. The chain employs TRBV29-1 and TRBJ2-5; 10 bases map to TRBD2. The CDR3 consists of 15 residues. In germline, CDR1 is SQVTM, CDR2 ANQGSEA. Germline trimming cut 5 bases from V and 2 bases from J; bases unmatched to any gene: 8. Looking up the rest from reference TRBV29-1 and TRBJ2-5 gives the full variable domain: SAVISQKPSRDICQRGTSLTIQCQVDSQVTMMFWYRQQPGQSLTLIATANQGSEATYESGFVIDKFPISRPNLTFSTLTVSNMSPEDSSIYLCSVLGLAHPQETQYFGPGTRLLVL.

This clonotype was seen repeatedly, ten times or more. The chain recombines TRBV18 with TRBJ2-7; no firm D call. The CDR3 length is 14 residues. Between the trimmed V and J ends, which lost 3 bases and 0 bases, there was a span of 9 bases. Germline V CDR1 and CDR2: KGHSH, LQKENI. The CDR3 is CASSPREFSYEQYF. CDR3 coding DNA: TGTGCCAGCTCACCCCGCGAATTCTCCTACGAGCAGTACTTC.

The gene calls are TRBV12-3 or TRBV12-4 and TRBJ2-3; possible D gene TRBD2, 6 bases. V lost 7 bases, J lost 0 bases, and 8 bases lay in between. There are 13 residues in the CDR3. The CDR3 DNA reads TGTGCCAGCAAGCGGGCTAGCACAGATACGCAGTATTTT. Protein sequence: CASKRASTDTQYF.